Detailed here is one T cell receptor (beta chain). This specimen comes from a study of T cell changes during pregnancy in multiple sclerosis. Some clones are missing from TCRdb's copy, which holds only in-frame ones; the method was immunoSEQ multiplex PCR. The sample consists of roughly 80,000 clones, around 93% of them appearing once. The germline V gene encodes CDR1 MNHNY and CDR2 SVGAGI (reference sequence). CDR3 length equals 10 residues. V lost 8 bases, J lost 3 bases, and 2 bases lay in between. The receptor's source is a female donor with multiple sclerosis, enrolled in a pregnancy study. The starting material was peripheral blood, obtained in the second trimester of pregnancy. The chain recombines TRBV6-6 with TRBJ2-1, with D hard to call. Here the CDR3 reads CASRYNEQFF. DNA for the CDR3: TGTGCCAGCCGCTACAATGAGCAGTTCTTC.